This TCR beta chain originates from a study of cytomegalovirus exposure and HLA in healthy donors. Study summary: An early release of data contained around 80 million unique TCRs, which came from HLA-typed donors. Study-level points and caveats: Because they were indistinguishable, some V segments, including TRBV6-2 and TRBV6-3, were excluded. Common viral pathogens were later found to be apparently linked to several of the most significant clusters. In vitro data verified a few CMV-associated chains as specific for CMV antigens.

Primers: 60 Vbeta forward and 13 Jbeta reverse. Only in-frame clones appear in the TCRdb table, and some are missing; sequencing was by immunoSEQ multiplex PCR. The table shows some 180,000 clones, with about 80% occurring only once. CDR3 length: 15 amino acids. V gave up 2 bases and J gave up 3 bases, with 14 bases separating them. The germline gives CDR1 SGHRS, CDR2 YFSETQ. Concerning this clone: What it binds is not known.

This clonotype was sampled from a woman aged 55-70 years in good health and CMV-seropositive. The chain has TRBV5-1 and TRBJ1-1; a possible D gene is TRBD1 (5 bases). The sample was PBMCs. The CDR3 sequence is CASSLLDTQHTEAFF. The CDR3 nucleotides read TGCGCCAGCAGCTTACTGGACACACAGCACACTGAAGCTTTCTTT.